A selection of T cell receptor beta chains follows, all from one sample in a study of shared clonotypes between healthy human individuals. Sequenced by immunoSEQ multiplex PCR; TCRdb stores in-frame clones only, minus some. Altogether some 530,000 clones are present, approximately 78% being singletons, with the ten largest covering around 12%. Sequencing was carried out using PBMCs. All receptors derive from a woman between 35 and 50 years old in good health. Some clones in this sample may be carry-over from other donors' samples. Each CDR3 is given with its conserved first and last residue. A D gene is named only where the DNA matches it firmly. Some rows mark clone size as missing; the rest say once, few, many or name a class of expanded clone.

J gene: TRBJ2-5; V gene: TRBV4-1; clone size: -; D gene: -; CDR3 DNA: TGCGCCAGCAGCCAGAGCGGGACAGCCCAAGGGACCCAGTACTTC; CDR3 protein: CASSQSGTAQGTQYF
J gene: TRBJ1-6; V gene: TRBV5-1; clone size: few; D gene: -; CDR3 DNA: TGCGCCAGCAGCGGGACGACAGGATCCAATTCACCCCTCCACTTT; CDR3 protein: CASSGTTGSNSPLHF
J gene: TRBJ2-1; V gene: TRBV11-3; clone size: -; D gene: -; CDR3 DNA: TGTGCCAGCAGCTCCTCAGGGTTCTACAATGAGCAGTTCTTC; CDR3 protein: CASSSSGFYNEQFF
J gene: TRBJ2-5; V gene: TRBV29-1; clone size: few; D gene: -; CDR3 DNA: TGCAGCGTTGACAGGGACCAAGAGACCCAGTACTTC; CDR3 protein: CSVDRDQETQYF
J gene: TRBJ2-1; V gene: TRBV5-4; clone size: -; D gene: -; CDR3 DNA: TGTGCCAGCAGCTTGGCCTATGCTCTAGCTGCCGATGAGCAGTTCTTC; CDR3 protein: CASSLAYALAADEQFF
J gene: TRBJ1-1; V gene: TRBV7-8; clone size: few; D gene: -; CDR3 DNA: TGTGCCAGCAGTAGCGACAGGAACACTGAAGCTTTCTTT; CDR3 protein: CASSSDRNTEAFF
J gene: TRBJ2-7; V gene: TRBV28; clone size: -; D gene: -; CDR3 DNA: TGTGCCAGCAGTTCTCTACACTACGAGCAGTACTTC; CDR3 protein: CASSSLHYEQYF
J gene: TRBJ1-1; V gene: TRBV11-2; clone size: few; D gene: -; CDR3 DNA: TGTGCCAGCAGCTTAGGAAGGATTATGAACACTGAAGCTTTCTTT; CDR3 protein: CASSLGRIMNTEAFF
J gene: TRBJ2-7; V gene: TRBV5-1; clone size: many; D gene: -; CDR3 DNA: TGCGCCAGCAGCTTGGCGTCAGGGCAGGATGCCAAGTCCTACGAGCAGTACTTC; CDR3 protein: CASSLASGQDAKSYEQYF
J gene: TRBJ2-5; V gene: TRBV6-5; clone size: -; D gene: -; CDR3 DNA: TGTGCCAGCAGTCCCCCACCGGGCCAGTACTTC; CDR3 protein: CASSPPPGQYF
J gene: TRBJ2-7; V gene: TRBV12-5; clone size: -; D gene: -; CDR3 DNA: TGTGCTAGTGGTTCCTCCTCCGGCCCGCCACCCTCCTACGAGCAGTACTTC; CDR3 protein: CASGSSSGPPPSYEQYF
J gene: TRBJ2-1; V gene: TRBV10-3; clone size: -; D gene: TRBD2; CDR3 DNA: TGTGCCATCCGACTAGCGGGAAGCAATGAGCAGTTCTTC; CDR3 protein: CAIRLAGSNEQFF
J gene: TRBJ1-5; V gene: TRBV30; clone size: -; D gene: -; CDR3 DNA: TGTGCCTGGAGTGGGACACTGAATCAGCCCCAGCATTTT; CDR3 protein: CAWSGTLNQPQHF
J gene: TRBJ1-2; V gene: TRBV28; clone size: few; D gene: -; CDR3 DNA: TGTGCCAGCAGTTCCCCGGGGAGGGATGGCACCTTC; CDR3 protein: CASSSPGRDGTF
J gene: TRBJ1-5; V gene: TRBV19; clone size: -; D gene: -; CDR3 DNA: TGTGCCAGCACCCTAGGTTATAGCAATCAGCCCCAGCATTTT; CDR3 protein: CASTLGYSNQPQHF
J gene: TRBJ2-5; V gene: TRBV2; clone size: -; D gene: -; CDR3 DNA: TGTGCCAGCAGTGCCACCCCATATGGACAGGGAGGGAGAGAGACCCAGTACTTC; CDR3 protein: CASSATPYGQGGRETQYF
J gene: TRBJ1-2; V gene: TRBV27; clone size: -; D gene: -; CDR3 DNA: TGTGCCAGCAGTCTCCTCGGAAACTATGGCTACACCTTC; CDR3 protein: CASSLLGNYGYTF
J gene: TRBJ2-1; V gene: TRBV9; clone size: -; D gene: -; CDR3 DNA: TGTGCCAGCAGCGTAGTGGAGGTCGGCTCCTACAATGAGCAGTTCTTC; CDR3 protein: CASSVVEVGSYNEQFF
J gene: TRBJ2-1; V gene: TRBV7-7; clone size: -; D gene: -; CDR3 DNA: TGTGCTAGCAGCCCCGGGGGGAACAGGGTTGTCTACAATGAGCAGTTCTTC; CDR3 protein: CASSPGGNRVVYNEQFF
J gene: TRBJ1-5; V gene: TRBV28; clone size: -; D gene: TRBD1; CDR3 DNA: TGTGCCAGCAGTTCCCCTACGACAGGGATCATGGGTCAGCCCCAGCATTTT; CDR3 protein: CASSSPTTGIMGQPQHF
J gene: TRBJ2-5; V gene: TRBV7-3; clone size: -; D gene: -; CDR3 DNA: TGTGCCAGCAGCTCCCCGAGAGAGACCCAGTACTTC; CDR3 protein: CASSSPRETQYF
J gene: TRBJ2-3; V gene: TRBV5-1; clone size: -; D gene: -; CDR3 DNA: TGCGCCAGCAGCTCAGGGAGAGATACGCAGTATTTT; CDR3 protein: CASSSGRDTQYF
J gene: TRBJ2-5; V gene: TRBV27; clone size: -; D gene: TRBD2; CDR3 DNA: TGTGCCAGCAGGCCAGCGGGAATAGCGGAGACCCAGTACTTC; CDR3 protein: CASRPAGIAETQYF
J gene: TRBJ2-7; V gene: TRBV7-9; clone size: -; D gene: -; CDR3 DNA: TGTGCCAGCAGCTCTAGAGGGTTAGCCGAGCAGTACTTC; CDR3 protein: CASSSRGLAEQYF
J gene: TRBJ2-2; V gene: TRBV25-1; clone size: -; D gene: TRBD2; CDR3 DNA: TGTGCCAGCACCCCGGGAGTAGCGGGAGGGACCGGGGAGCTGTTTTTT; CDR3 protein: CASTPGVAGGTGELFF
J gene: TRBJ2-7; V gene: TRBV5-4; clone size: medium-sized; D gene: TRBD2; CDR3 DNA: TGTGCCAGCAGCTTGGGTGGCGTCGGGGGGAACCCCTACGAGCAGTACTTC; CDR3 protein: CASSLGGVGGNPYEQYF